One and the same sample provided the 7 T cell receptor beta chains below, sequenced in a study of shared clonotypes between healthy human individuals. Clones were sequenced by immunoSEQ multiplex PCR, and TCRdb holds only the in-frame ones, with some missing. The sample holds under 200,000 clones, over 85% seen once. The material sequenced was naive CD4+ T cells sorted from blood. Subset: CD45RA+ positively selected. These receptor sequences come from a woman aged 25-40 years in good health.

This clone was counted a few times. This chain links TRBV7-9 with TRBJ2-7, with 7 bases that match TRBD2. Germline V gene lookup returns CDR1 SEHNR and CDR2 FQNEAQ (reference sequence). The V and J ends lost 9 bases and 7 bases, in that order; junction bases with no gene match: 18. The CDR3 contains 15 residues. The chain's CDR3 is CASRPRGLAEWEQYF. The CDR3 nucleotides read TGTGCCAGTCGTCCACGGGGCCTAGCGGAGTGGGAGCAGTACTTC.

The chain employs TRBV18 and TRBJ1-1; tentatively, D is TRBD1 (5 bases). Per the germline V gene, CDR1 is KGHSH and CDR2 is LQKENI. This CDR3 region has 17 residues. With 5 bases removed from V and 5 bases from J, the gap between germline ends came to 24 bases. CDR3 bases: TGTGCCAGCTCAACCACGGCCCCAAATGGGGGGAGGACTGAAGCTTTCTTT. Its protein is CASSTTAPNGGRTEAFF. The full variable domain, in which reference TRBV18 and TRBJ1-1 provide the parts outside the CDR3, is NAGVMQNPRHLVRRRGQEARLRCSPMKGHSHVYWYRQLPEEGLKFMVYLQKENIIDESGMPKERFSAEFPKEGPSILRIQQVVRGDSAAYFCASSTTAPNGGRTEAFFGQGTRLTVV.

The V and J genes are TRBV6-5 and TRBJ2-7, with TRBD1 matching 8 bases. Germline CDR1 is MNHEY and CDR2 is SVGAGI. The CDR3 runs to 14 residues. Losses at the gene ends were 2 bases for V and 5 bases for J; bases not matched to a gene: 5. Written as DNA, the CDR3 is TGTGCCAGCAGTTACCTGGGACAGGTCAACGAGCAGTACTTC. Translating gives CASSYLGQVNEQYF.

The genes are TRBV10-3 and TRBJ2-7, with D unresolved. The CDR3 is 11 amino acids. Trimming pared 3 bases from V and 6 bases from J, leaving 6 bases between. CDR1 and CDR2 (germline): ENHRY, SYGVKD. The CDR3 DNA reads as TGTGCCATCAGTGAAATTGGCGAGCAGTACTTC. The encoded protein is CAISEIGEQYF.

The chain recombines TRBV28 with TRBJ2-7; D gene uncertain. V was trimmed by 6 bases and J by 3 bases, leaving 18 bases between them. CDR1 is MDHEN, CDR2 SYDVKM, per germline. There are 15 residues in the CDR3. The CDR3 loop is CASRTGTDLLYEQYF. CDR3 bases: TGTGCCAGCAGAACCGGTACGGACCTACTCTACGAGCAGTACTTC.

The genes are TRBV18 and TRBJ2-7, with D possibly matching TRBD1 (6 bases). This CDR3 comprises 15 residues. Trimming pared 6 bases from V and 2 bases from J, leaving 17 bases between. The V gene's germline CDR1 is KGHSH and CDR2 LQKENI. The CDR3 here is CASSLGQTPPYEQYF. As DNA, the CDR3 is TGTGCCAGCTCGCTCGGACAGACTCCCCCCTACGAGCAGTACTTC.

V gene TRBV2 combines with J gene TRBJ1-4, with D possibly being TRBD1 (5 bases). CDR1 and CDR2 from the germline V gene are SNHLY and FYNNEI. V gave up 6 bases and J gave up 8 bases, with 16 bases separating them. The CDR3 is made up of 14 amino acids. CDR3 in DNA: TGTGCCAGCAGCCGGGGACGGACGCGAGAAAAACTGTTTTTT. This encodes CASSRGRTREKLFF.